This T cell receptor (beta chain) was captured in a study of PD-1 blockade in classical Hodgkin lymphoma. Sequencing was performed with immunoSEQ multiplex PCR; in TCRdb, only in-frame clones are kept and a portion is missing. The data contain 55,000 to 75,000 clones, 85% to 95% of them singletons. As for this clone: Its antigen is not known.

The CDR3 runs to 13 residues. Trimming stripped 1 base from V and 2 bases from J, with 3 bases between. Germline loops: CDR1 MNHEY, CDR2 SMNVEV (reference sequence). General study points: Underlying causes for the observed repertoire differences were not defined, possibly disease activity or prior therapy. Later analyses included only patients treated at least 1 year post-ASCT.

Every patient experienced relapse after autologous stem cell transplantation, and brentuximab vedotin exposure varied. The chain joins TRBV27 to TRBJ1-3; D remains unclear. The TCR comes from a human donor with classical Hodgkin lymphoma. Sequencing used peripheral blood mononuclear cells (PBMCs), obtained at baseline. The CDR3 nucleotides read TGTGCCAGCAGTTTATGGGCTGGAAACACCATATATTTT. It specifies CASSLWAGNTIYF.